This is a list of T cell receptor beta chains from one sample in a study of blood T cell repertoires in COVID-19. Assay used: immunoSEQ multiplex PCR; TCRdb lists only in-frame clones, some missing. This sample carries 110,000 to 150,000 clones, around 80% of them seen once, and the ten largest clones take 4.5% to 6%. The sequencing input was peripheral blood. These receptors were collected from a woman aged 50 to 60 with acute or convalescent COVID-19. The CDR3 runs from the conserved cysteine through the conserved F or W. A D gene is named only where the DNA matches it firmly. Where a row states a size, it is once, few, many or the class of an expanded clone; other rows omit it.

J,size,D,V,CDR3,DNA
TRBJ1-2,.,.,TRBV6-5,CASSYSFDRSLPGYTF,TGTGCCAGCAGTTACTCTTTCGACAGGTCACTTCCTGGCTACACCTTC
TRBJ2-1,.,.,TRBV9,CASSVYDAGQLLNEQFF,TGTGCCAGCAGCGTCTACGACGCTGGACAGCTCCTCAATGAGCAGTTCTTC
TRBJ2-4,.,TRBD1,TRBV19,CASSPGQGTLSIQYF,TGTGCCAGTAGTCCGGGACAGGGGACCTTAAGCATTCAGTACTTC
TRBJ1-3,few,.,TRBV5-6,CASSVDRGNTIYF,TGTGCCAGCAGCGTCGACAGGGGAAACACCATATATTTT
TRBJ2-3,.,.,TRBV5-1,CASSPDTGDTQYF,TGCGCCAGCAGCCCAGACACTGGAGATACGCAGTATTTT
TRBJ1-6,.,.,TRBV5-8,CASSRSVRNSPLHF,TGTGCCAGCTCCCGATCAGTGCGGAATTCACCCCTCCACTTT
TRBJ1-2,.,.,TRBV6-6,CASSPYMYGYTF,TGTGCCAGCAGTCCTTACATGTATGGCTACACCTTC
TRBJ2-7,.,TRBD1,TRBV5-6,CASSTSGQIYEQYF,TGTGCCAGCAGCACGTCGGGACAGATCTACGAGCAGTACTTC
TRBJ1-5,.,.,TRBV2,CASSEIRSDQPQHF,TGTGCCAGCAGTGAAATCAGGTCGGATCAGCCCCAGCATTTT
TRBJ2-1,few,.,TRBV9,CASRSDTGTYNEQFF,TGTGCCAGCAGGTCTGATACGGGGACCTACAATGAGCAGTTCTTC
TRBJ1-4,.,.,TRBV6-6,CASRRYRAPQEKLFF,TGTGCCAGCAGGCGGTACAGGGCTCCCCAAGAAAAACTGTTTTTT
TRBJ1-5,.,TRBD1,TRBV19,CASSIRRTGGLKPQHF,TGTGCCAGTAGTATACGCCGGACAGGGGGCTTGAAGCCCCAGCATTTT
TRBJ1-6,.,.,TRBV28,CASSLVGAGSNSPLHF,TGTGCCAGCAGTTTAGTGGGGGCCGGCAGTAATTCACCCCTCCACTTT
TRBJ1-1,.,.,TRBV19,CASGTGRNTEAFF,TGTGCCAGTGGCACAGGTAGGAACACTGAAGCTTTCTTT
TRBJ1-2,.,.,TRBV5-6,CASSGEAGYTF,TGTGCCAGCAGCGGAGAGGCTGGCTACACCTTC
TRBJ1-6,.,.,TRBV4-3,CASSQDWGLPSSYNSPLHF,TGCGCCAGCAGCCAAGACTGGGGCCTTCCTAGCTCCTATAATTCACCCCTCCACTTT
TRBJ2-1,.,.,TRBV5-8,CASSLRWGGNEQFF,TGTGCCAGCAGCCTCAGGTGGGGAGGCAATGAGCAGTTCTTC
TRBJ2-7,.,.,TRBV29-1,CSVGASSYEQYF,TGCAGCGTTGGTGCCAGCTCCTACGAGCAGTACTTC
TRBJ2-3,.,TRBD2,TRBV7-2,CASSSAPLAGGRYDTQYF,TGTGCCAGCAGCTCAGCCCCTTTGGCGGGGGGGCGGTACGATACGCAGTATTTT
TRBJ2-5,once,.,TRBV5-8,CASSLTGVGQTQYF,TGTGCCAGCAGCTTGACGGGGGTGGGTCAGACCCAGTACTTC
TRBJ1-5,.,.,TRBV5-8,CASSLARGNQPQHF,TGTGCCAGCAGCTTGGCCAGGGGCAATCAGCCCCAGCATTTT
TRBJ2-6,.,TRBD2,TRBV28,CASSSPTSASSGANVLTF,TGTGCCAGCAGTTCCCCGACTAGCGCGAGCTCTGGGGCCAACGTCCTGACTTTC
TRBJ1-4,.,.,TRBV19,CASSIETGGNEKLFF,TGTGCCAGTAGTATAGAGACAGGTGGCAATGAAAAACTGTTTTTT
TRBJ1-4,.,TRBD1,TRBV18,CASSTRAPDRGNEKLFF,TGTGCCAGCTCAACAAGGGCCCCGGACAGGGGTAATGAAAAACTGTTTTTT
TRBJ2-7,.,.,TRBV19,CASGRGHTYEQYF,TGTGCCAGTGGTCGGGGACATACTTACGAGCAGTACTTC
TRBJ2-1,.,.,TRBV11-2,CASSWDTYNEQFF,TGTGCCAGCAGCTGGGACACCTACAATGAGCAGTTCTTC
TRBJ2-7,.,.,TRBV28,CASSLWGANEQYF,TGTGCCAGCAGTTTATGGGGGGCTAACGAGCAGTACTTC
TRBJ1-4,.,TRBD1,TRBV5-1,CASSPQGGGEKLFF,TGCGCCAGCAGCCCCCAGGGGGGCGGTGAAAAACTGTTTTTT
TRBJ1-1,.,TRBD1,TRBV19,CASSLLDRGRTEAFF,TGTGCCAGTAGTCTACTGGACAGGGGGCGGACTGAAGCTTTCTTT
TRBJ2-5,.,.,TRBV7-9,CASSLARGQETQYF,TGTGCCAGCAGCTTAGCTCGGGGACAAGAGACCCAGTACTTC
TRBJ2-2,.,.,TRBV19,CASSSTGSRGNTGELFF,TGTGCCAGTAGTAGTACAGGGTCCCGAGGTAACACCGGGGAGCTGTTTTTT
TRBJ1-1,.,TRBD1,TRBV28,CASSSPQGALTEAFF,TGTGCCAGCAGTTCACCACAGGGGGCGTTGACTGAAGCTTTCTTT
TRBJ1-4,.,.,TRBV6-5,CASSTSGQSEKLFF,TGTGCCAGCAGTACTTCAGGGCAGAGTGAAAAACTGTTTTTT
TRBJ2-7,.,.,TRBV10-3,CAISESQGSYEQYF,TGTGCCATCAGTGAGTCTCAGGGCTCCTACGAGCAGTACTTC
TRBJ1-2,.,.,TRBV5-4,CASSTGSGGRGNYGYTF,TGTGCCAGCAGCACCGGAAGTGGAGGGAGGGGAAACTATGGCTACACCTTC
TRBJ2-1,few,.,TRBV18,CASSPTGAIGEQFF,TGTGCCAGCTCACCAACGGGAGCCATCGGAGAGCAGTTCTTC